This TCR beta chain emerged from a study of shared clonotypes between healthy human individuals. Broader study findings: Having only a few donors restricted how much genetic and exposure-history diversity was captured.

The germline V gene encodes CDR1 SGHRS and CDR2 YFSETQ. V shed 1 base, J shed 6 bases, and the junction held 3 bases outside the gene matches. The CDR3 loop spans 15 amino acids. Concerning this clone itself: Its antigen is unknown.

Profiling relied on immunoSEQ multiplex PCR, and the TCRdb table lists in-frame clones only, not all of them. The table has approximately 530,000 clones, 90% to 97% seen once. The receptor comes from a woman in her twenties or thirties in good health. Sequencing was carried out using naive CD4+ T cells sorted from blood. The subset: CD45RA+ positively selected. V is TRBV5-1 and J is TRBJ2-2, with 10 nucleotides matching TRBD2. The CDR3 nucleotides are TGCGCCAGCAGCTTGCTAGCGGGAGTTCCCGGGGAGCTGTTTTTT. Translated: CASSLLAGVPGELFF. Supplemented by reference TRBV5-1 and TRBJ2-2, the full variable domain reads KAGVTQTPRYLIKTRGQQVTLSCSPISGHRSVSWYQQTPGQGLQFLFEYFSETQRNKGNFPGRFSGRQFSNSRSEMNVSTLELGDSALYLCASSLLAGVPGELFFGEGSRLTVL.